This T cell receptor beta chain appears in the sequencing data of a study of blood T cell repertoires in COVID-19. Background on the study: Some COVID-19 samples were acute and others convalescent; all came from the United States, Italy and Spain. Sources were T cells, B-cell-depleted T cells, or PBMCs; the material itself was cDNA or gDNA.

Using immunoSEQ multiplex PCR, the repertoire was profiled, and TCRdb retains in-frame clones only, with some absent. This sample has 260,000 or so clones, with approximately 91% found just once. The CDR3 is 11 amino acids. Trimming removed 4 bases from V and 7 bases from J, with 7 bases in between. CDR1 is MNHEY, CDR2 SVGEGT, per germline. The sequencing sample was made of peripheral blood. This receptor was identified in a man younger than 35 with active or convalescent COVID-19. This chain joins TRBV6-2 or TRBV6-3 and TRBJ1-2; no clear D gene. CDR3 in amino acids: CASSFPIGYTF. CDR3 in DNA: TGTGCCAGCAGTTTCCCTATTGGCTACACCTTC.